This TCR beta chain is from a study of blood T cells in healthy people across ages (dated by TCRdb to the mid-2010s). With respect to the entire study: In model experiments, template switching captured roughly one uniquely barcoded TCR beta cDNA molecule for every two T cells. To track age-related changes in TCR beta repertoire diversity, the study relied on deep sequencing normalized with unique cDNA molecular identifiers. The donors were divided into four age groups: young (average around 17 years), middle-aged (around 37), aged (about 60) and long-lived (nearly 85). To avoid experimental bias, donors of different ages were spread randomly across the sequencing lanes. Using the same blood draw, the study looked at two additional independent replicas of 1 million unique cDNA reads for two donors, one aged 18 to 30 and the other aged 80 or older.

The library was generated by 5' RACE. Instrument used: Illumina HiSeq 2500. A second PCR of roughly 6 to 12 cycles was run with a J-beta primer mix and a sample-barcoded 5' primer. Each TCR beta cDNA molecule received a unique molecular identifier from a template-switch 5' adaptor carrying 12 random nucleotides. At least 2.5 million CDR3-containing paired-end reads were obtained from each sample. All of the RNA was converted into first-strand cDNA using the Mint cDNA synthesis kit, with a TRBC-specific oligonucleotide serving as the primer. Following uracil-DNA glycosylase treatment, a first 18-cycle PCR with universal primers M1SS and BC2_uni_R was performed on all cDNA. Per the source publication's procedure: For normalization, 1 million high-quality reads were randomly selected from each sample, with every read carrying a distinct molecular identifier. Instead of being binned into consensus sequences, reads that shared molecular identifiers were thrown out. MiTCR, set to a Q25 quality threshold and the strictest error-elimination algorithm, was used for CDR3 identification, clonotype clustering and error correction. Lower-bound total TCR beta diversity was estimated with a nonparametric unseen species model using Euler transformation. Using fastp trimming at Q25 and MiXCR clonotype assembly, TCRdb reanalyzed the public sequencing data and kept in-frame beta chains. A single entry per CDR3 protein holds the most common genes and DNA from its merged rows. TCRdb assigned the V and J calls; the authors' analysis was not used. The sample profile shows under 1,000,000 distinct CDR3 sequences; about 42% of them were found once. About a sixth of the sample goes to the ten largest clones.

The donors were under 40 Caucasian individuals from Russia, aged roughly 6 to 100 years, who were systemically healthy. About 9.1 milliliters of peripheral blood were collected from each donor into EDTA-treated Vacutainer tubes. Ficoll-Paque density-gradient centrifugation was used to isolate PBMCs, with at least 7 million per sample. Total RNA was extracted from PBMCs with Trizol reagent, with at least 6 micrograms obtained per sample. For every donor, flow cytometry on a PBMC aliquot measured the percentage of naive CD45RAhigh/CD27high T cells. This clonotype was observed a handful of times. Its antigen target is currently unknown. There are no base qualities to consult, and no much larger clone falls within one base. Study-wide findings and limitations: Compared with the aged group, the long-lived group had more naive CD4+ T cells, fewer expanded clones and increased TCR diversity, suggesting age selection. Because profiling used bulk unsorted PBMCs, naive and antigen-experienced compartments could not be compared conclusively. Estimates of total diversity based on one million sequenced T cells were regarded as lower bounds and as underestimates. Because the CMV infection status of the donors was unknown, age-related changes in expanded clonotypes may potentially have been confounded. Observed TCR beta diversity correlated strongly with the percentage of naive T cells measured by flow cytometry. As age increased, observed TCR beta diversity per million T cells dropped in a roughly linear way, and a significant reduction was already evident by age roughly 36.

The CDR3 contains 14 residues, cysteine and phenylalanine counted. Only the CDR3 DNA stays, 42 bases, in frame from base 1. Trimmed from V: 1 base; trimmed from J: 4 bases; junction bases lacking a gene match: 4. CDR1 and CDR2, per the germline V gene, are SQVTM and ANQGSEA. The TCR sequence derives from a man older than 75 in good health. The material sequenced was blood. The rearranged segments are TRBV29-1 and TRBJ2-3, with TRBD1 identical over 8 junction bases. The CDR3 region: CSVEGQGKPDTQYF. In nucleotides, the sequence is TGCAGCGTTGAAGGACAGGGGAAGCCAGATACGCAGTATTTT.